Detailed here is one TCR beta chain. The data stem from a study of blood T cell repertoires in COVID-19. Method: immunoSEQ multiplex PCR; TCRdb's copy keeps in-frame clones and lacks some. The data contain fewer than 350,000 clones, roughly 86% of them seen just once; the ten biggest clones take up about 2.2%. The CDR3 is 13 amino acids. The junction had 5 bases not matched to a gene; V was cut back by 3 bases and J by 7 bases. Germline CDR1 is MDHEN and CDR2 is SYDVKM. The chain links TRBV28 to TRBJ2-7, with 8 bases lining up with TRBD1. The receptor comes from a woman in her twenties or thirties who had recovered from COVID-19. Specimen: peripheral blood. DNA for the CDR3: TGTGCCAGCAGTTTTGGACAGGGTGTAGAGCAGTACTTC. It specifies CASSFGQGVEQYF.